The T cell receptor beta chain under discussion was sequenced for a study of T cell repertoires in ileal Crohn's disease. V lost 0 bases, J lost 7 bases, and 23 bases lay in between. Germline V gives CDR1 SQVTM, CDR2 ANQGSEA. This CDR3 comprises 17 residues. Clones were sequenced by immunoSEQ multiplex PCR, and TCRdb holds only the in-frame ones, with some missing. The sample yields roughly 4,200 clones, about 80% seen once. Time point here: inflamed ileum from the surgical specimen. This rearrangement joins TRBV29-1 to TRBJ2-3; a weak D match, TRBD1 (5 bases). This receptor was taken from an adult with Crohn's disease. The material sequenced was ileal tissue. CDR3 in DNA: TGCAGCGTTGAAGACCCGAGCAAAACAGGTGCGGCAAATACGCAGTATTTT. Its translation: CSVEDPSKTGAANTQYF.